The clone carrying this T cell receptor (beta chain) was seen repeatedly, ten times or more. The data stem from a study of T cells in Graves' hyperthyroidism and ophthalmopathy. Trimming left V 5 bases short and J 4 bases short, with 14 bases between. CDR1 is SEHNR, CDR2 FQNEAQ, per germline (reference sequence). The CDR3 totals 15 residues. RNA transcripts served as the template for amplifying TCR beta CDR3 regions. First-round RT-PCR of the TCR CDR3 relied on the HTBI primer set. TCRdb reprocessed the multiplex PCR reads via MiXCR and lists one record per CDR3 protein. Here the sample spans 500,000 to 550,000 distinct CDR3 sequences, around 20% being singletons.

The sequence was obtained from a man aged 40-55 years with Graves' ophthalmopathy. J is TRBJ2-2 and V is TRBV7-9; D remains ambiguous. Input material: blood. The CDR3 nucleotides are TGTGCCAGCAGCCTAAGACACCCCAGCACCGGGGAGCTGTTTTTT. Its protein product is CASSLRHPSTGELFF. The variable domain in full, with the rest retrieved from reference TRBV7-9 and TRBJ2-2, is DTGVSQNPRHKITKRGQNVTFRCDPISEHNRLYWYRQTLGQGPEFLTYFQNEAQLEKSRLLSDRFSAERPKGSFSTLEIQRTEQGDSAMYLCASSLRHPSTGELFFGEGSRLTVL.